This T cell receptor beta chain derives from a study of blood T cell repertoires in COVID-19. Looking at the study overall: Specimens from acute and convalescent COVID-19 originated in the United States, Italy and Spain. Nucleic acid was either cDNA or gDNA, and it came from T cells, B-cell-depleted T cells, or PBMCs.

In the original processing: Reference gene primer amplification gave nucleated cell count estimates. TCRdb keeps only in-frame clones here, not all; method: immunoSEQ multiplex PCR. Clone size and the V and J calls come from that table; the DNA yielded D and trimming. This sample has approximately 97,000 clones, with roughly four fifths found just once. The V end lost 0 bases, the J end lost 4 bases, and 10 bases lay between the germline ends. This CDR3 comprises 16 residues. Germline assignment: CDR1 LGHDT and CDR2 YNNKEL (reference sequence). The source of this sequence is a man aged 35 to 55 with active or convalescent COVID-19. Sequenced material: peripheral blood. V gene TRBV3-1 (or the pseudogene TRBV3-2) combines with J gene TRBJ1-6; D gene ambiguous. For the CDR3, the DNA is TGTGCCAGCAGCCAAGAAGCGACGGCTTATAATTCACCCCTCCACTTT. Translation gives CASSQEATAYNSPLHF.